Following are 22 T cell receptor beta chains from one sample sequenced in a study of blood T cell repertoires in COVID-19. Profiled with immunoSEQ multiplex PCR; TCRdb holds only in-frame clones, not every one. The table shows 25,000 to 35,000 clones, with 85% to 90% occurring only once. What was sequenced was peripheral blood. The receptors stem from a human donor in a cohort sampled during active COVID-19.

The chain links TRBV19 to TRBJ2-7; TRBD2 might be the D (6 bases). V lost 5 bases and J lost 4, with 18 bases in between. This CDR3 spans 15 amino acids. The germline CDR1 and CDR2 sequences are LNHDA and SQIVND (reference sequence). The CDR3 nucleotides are TGTGCCAGTAGTTCGGTCGGGGGTTGGAGGTACGAGCAGTACTTC. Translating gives CASSSVGGWRYEQYF.

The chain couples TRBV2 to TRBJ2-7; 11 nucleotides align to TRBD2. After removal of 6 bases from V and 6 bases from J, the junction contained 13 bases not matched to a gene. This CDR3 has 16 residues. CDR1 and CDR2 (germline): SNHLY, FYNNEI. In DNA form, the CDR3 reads TGTGCCAGCAGAGGGGGCCTAGCGGGGGGTTTCGGCGAGCAGTACTTC. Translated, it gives CASRGGLAGGFGEQYF.

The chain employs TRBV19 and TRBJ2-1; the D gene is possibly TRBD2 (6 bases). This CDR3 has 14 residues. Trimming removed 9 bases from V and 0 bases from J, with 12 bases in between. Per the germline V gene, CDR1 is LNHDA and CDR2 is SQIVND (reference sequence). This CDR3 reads CASNTGVSYNEQFF. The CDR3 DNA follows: TGTGCCAGCAATACGGGGGTCTCCTACAATGAGCAGTTCTTC. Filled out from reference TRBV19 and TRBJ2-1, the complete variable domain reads DGGITQSPKYLFRKEGQNVTLSCEQNLNHDAMYWYRQDPGQGLRLIYYSQIVNDFQKGDIAEGYSVSREKKESFPLTVTSAQKNPTAFYLCASNTGVSYNEQFFGPGTRLTVL.

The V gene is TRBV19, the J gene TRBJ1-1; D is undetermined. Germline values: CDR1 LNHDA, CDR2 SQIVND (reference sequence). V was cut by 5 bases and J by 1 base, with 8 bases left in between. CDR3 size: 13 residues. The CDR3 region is CASSPAENTEAFF. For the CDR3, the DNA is TGTGCCAGTAGTCCAGCGGAGAACACTGAAGCTTTCTTT.

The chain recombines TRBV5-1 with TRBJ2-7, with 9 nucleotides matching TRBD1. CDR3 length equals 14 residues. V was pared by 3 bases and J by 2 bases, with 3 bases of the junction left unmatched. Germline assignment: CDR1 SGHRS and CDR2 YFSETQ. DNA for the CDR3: TGCGCCAGCAGCTCGACAGGGGGTCCCTACGAGCAGTACTTC. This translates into CASSSTGGPYEQYF.

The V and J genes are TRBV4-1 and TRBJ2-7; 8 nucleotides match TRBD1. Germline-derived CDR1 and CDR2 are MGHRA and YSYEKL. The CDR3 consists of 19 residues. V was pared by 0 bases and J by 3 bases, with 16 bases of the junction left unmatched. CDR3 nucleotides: TGCGCCAGCAGCCAAGAATTTTGGGGTACAGGGGGAGATGTCTACGAGCAGTACTTC. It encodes CASSQEFWGTGGDVYEQYF.

CDR3 loop: CASSQRGPNTGELFF. CDR3 coding DNA: TGCGCCAGCAGCCAGAGGGGGCCAAACACCGGGGAGCTGTTTTTT. This chain uses TRBV5-1 with TRBJ2-2; 7 nucleotides match TRBD1. CDR1 SGHRS and CDR2 YFSETQ come from the germline V gene. Trimming removed 4 bases from V and 2 bases from J; junction bases left unmatched: 5. This CDR3 is built from 15 residues.

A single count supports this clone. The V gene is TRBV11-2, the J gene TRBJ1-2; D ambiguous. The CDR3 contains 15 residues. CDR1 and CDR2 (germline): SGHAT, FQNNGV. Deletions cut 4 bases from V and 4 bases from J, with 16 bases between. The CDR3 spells CASSSLRGRVYGYTF. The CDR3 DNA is TGTGCCAGCAGCTCACTTAGAGGCAGAGTCTATGGCTACACCTTC.

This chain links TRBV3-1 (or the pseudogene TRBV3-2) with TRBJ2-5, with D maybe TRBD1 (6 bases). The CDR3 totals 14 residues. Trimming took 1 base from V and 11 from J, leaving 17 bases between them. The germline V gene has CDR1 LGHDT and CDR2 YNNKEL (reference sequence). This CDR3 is CASSQAQGSPAQYF. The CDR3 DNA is TGTGCCAGCAGCCAAGCACAGGGCAGTCCGGCGCAGTACTTC.

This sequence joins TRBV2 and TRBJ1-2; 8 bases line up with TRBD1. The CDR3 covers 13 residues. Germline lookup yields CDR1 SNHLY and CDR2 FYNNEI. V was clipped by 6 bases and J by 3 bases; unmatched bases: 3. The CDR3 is CASRRQGYYGYTF. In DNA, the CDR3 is TGTGCCAGCAGGAGACAGGGGTACTATGGCTACACCTTC.

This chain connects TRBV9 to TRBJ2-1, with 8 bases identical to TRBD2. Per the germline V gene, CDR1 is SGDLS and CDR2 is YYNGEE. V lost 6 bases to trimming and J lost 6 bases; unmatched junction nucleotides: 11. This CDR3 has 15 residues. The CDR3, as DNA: TGTGCCAGCACCTTAAGCGGGGGAGATTTCAATGAGCAGTTCTTC. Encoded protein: CASTLSGGDFNEQFF.

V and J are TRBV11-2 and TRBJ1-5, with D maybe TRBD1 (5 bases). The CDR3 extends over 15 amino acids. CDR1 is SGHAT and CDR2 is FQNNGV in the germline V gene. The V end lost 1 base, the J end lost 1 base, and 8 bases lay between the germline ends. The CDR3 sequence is CASSLGTYSNQPQHF. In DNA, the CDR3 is TGTGCCAGCAGCTTAGGGACATACAGCAATCAGCCCCAGCATTTT.

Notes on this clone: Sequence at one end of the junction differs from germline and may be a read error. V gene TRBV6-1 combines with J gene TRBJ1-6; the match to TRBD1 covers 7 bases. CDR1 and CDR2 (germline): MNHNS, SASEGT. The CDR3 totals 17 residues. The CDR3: CASRDRAPSSYNSPLHF. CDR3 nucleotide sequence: TGTGCCAGCCGTGACAGGGCGCCGAGCTCCTATAATTCACCCCTCCACTTT.

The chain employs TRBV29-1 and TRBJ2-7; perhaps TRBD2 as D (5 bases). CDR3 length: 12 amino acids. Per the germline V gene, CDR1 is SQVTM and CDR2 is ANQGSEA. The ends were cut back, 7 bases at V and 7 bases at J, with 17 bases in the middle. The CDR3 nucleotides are TGCAGCGCCGCGGAGGATACGAGGGAGCAGTACTTC. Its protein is CSAAEDTREQYF.

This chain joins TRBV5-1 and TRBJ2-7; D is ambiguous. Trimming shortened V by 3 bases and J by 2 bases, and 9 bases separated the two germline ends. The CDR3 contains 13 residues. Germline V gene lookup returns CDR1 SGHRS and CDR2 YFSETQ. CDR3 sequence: CASSSDNAYEQYF. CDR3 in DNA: TGCGCCAGCAGCTCAGACAATGCCTACGAGCAGTACTTC.

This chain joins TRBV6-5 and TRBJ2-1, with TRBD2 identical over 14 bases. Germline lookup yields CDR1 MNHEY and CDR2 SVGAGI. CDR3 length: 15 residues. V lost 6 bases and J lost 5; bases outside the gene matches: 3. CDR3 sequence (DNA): TGTGCCAGCAGCGGACTAGCGGGGGGCCACAATGAGCAGTTCTTC. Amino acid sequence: CASSGLAGGHNEQFF.

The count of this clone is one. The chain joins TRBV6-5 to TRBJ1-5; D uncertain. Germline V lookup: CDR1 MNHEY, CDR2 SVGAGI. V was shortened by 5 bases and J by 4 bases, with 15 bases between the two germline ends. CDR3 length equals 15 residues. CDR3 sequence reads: CASSSERVRNQPQHF. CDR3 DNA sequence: TGTGCCAGCAGTAGCGAGAGGGTTCGTAATCAGCCCCAGCATTTT.

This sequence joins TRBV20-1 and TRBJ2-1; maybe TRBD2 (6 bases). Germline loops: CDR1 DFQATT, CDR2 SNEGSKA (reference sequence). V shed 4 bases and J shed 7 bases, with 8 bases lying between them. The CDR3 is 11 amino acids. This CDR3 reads CSAIGGNEQFF. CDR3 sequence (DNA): TGCAGTGCTATTGGAGGGAATGAGCAGTTCTTC.

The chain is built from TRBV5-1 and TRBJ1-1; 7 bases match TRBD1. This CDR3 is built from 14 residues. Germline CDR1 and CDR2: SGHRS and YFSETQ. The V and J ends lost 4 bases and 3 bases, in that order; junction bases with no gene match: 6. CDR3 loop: CASSLTGLDTEAFF. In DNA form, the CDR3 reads TGCGCCAGCAGCCTGACAGGGTTGGACACTGAAGCTTTCTTT.

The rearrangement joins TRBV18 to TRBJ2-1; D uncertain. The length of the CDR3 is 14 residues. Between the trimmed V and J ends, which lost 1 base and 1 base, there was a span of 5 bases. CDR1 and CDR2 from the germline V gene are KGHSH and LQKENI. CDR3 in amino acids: CASSPRRSYNEQFF. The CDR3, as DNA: TGTGCCAGCTCACCACGGCGGTCCTACAATGAGCAGTTCTTC. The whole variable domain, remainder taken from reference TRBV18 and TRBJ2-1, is NAGVMQNPRHLVRRRGQEARLRCSPMKGHSHVYWYRQLPEEGLKFMVYLQKENIIDESGMPKERFSAEFPKEGPSILRIQQVVRGDSAAYFCASSPRRSYNEQFFGPGTRLTVL.

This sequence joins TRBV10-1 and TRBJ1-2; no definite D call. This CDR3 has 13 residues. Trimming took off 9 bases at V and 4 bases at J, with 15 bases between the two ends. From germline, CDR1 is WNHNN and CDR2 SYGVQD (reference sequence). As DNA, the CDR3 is TGCGCCAGACACCACTATCCGAGCTATGGCTACACCTTC. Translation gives CARHHYPSYGYTF.

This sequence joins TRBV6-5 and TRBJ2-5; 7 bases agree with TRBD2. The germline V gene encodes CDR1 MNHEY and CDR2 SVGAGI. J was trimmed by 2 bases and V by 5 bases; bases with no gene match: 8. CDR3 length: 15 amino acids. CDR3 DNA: TGTGCCAGCAGTCGAGCTACCGGGGGGCAAGAGACCCAGTACTTC. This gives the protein CASSRATGGQETQYF.